A single sample is the source of the 3 T cell receptor beta chains below, sequenced in a study of blood T cell repertoires in COVID-19. The data were produced by immunoSEQ multiplex PCR, yet TCRdb's version contains in-frame clones alone and is incomplete. This sample has a few hundred thousand clones; over 70% occur once, and the top ten carry around 3.1%. The sequencing sample was made of PBMCs or T cells enriched from blood (not recorded which). The receptor set was obtained from a woman aged 40 to 55 who had been exposed to COVID-19.

The chain is built from TRBV6-2 or TRBV6-3 and TRBJ1-1, with TRBD1 matching 9 bases. Unmatched junction bases numbered 10, after V lost 5 bases and J lost 0 bases. The CDR3 is made up of 17 amino acids. The germline V gene has CDR1 MNHEY and CDR2 SVGEGT. The CDR3 DNA reads as TGTGCCAGCAGTACGGACAGGGGAGTTAGAATGAACACTGAAGCTTTCTTT. This translates into CASSTDRGVRMNTEAFF.

The chain is built from TRBV7-2 and TRBJ2-1; TRBD2 matches 10 bases. V lost 4 bases, J lost 4 bases, and 4 bases stayed unmatched. The germline V gene encodes CDR1 SGHTA and CDR2 FQGNSA. This CDR3 contains 15 residues. The CDR3 DNA follows: TGTGCCAGCAGCTCCAGCGGGAGGGCTTACAATGAGCAGTTCTTC. It encodes CASSSSGRAYNEQFF.

This clone showed up just a few times. The rearrangement links TRBV4-1 to TRBJ2-7, with a weak D call TRBD2 (5 bases). The CDR3 sequence is 13 residues long. Germline loops: CDR1 MGHRA, CDR2 YSYEKL. V lost 0 bases, J lost 6 bases, and 9 bases lay in between. CDR3: CASSQDRGFEQYF. The CDR3 DNA reads TGCGCCAGCAGCCAAGATCGAGGGTTCGAGCAGTACTTC.